Listed here is a single T cell receptor (beta chain). Its antigen remains unidentified. The sample belongs to a study of T cell responses to AZD1222 COVID-19 vaccine. The protocol was immunoSEQ multiplex PCR, while the TCRdb copy is restricted to in-frame clones and leaves out a portion. Of over 130,000 clones in the sample, around 93% are singletons; the top ten hold approximately 3.8%. The germline gives CDR1 MNHEY, CDR2 SVGEGT. J gave up 0 bases and V 0 bases, and 4 bases lay outside the gene matches. This CDR3 spans 16 amino acids. Points from the study as a whole: Repertoires in all cases were sampled only once the peak T cell response had passed. Most donors were white British, females outnumbered males, and clonal diversity was possibly underestimated.

The TCR sequence derives from an adult who received the AZD1222 COVID-19 vaccine. The sequenced sample was peripheral blood, obtained 28 days after the second AZD1222 dose. The chain is built from TRBV6-2 or TRBV6-3 and TRBJ2-7; 8 bases agree with TRBD2. In DNA, the CDR3 is TGTGCCAGCAGTTACTCGATCGGGAGGGCCTCCTACGAGCAGTACTTC. Translating gives CASSYSIGRASYEQYF.